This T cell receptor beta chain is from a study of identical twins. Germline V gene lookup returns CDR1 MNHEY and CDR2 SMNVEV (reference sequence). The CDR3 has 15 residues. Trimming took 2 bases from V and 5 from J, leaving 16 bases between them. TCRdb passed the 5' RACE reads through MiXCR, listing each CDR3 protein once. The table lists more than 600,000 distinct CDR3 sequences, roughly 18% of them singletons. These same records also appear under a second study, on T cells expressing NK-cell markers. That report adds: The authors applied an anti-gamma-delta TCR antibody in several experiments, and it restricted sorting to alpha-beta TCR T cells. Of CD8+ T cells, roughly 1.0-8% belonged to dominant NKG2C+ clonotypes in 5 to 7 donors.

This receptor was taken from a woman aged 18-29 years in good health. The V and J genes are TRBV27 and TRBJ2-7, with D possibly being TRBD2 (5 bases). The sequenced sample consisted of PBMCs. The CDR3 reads CASSLALASIHEQYF. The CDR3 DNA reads TGTGCCAGCAGTTTAGCCCTAGCTTCGATCCACGAGCAGTACTTC.